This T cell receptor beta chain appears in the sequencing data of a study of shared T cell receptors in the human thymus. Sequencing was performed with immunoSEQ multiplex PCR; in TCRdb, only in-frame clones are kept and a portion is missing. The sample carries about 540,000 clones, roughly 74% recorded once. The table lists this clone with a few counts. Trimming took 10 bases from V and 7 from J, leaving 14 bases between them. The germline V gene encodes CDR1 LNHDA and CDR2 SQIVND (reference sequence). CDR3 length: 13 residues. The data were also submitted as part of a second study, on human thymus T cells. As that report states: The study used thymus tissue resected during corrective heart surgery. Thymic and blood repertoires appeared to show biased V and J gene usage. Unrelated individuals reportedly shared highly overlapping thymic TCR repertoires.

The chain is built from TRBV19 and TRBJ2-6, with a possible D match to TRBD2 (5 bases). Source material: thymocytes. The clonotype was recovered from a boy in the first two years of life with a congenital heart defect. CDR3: CAIRPGNANVLTF. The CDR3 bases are TGTGCCATCCGCCCGGGGAATGCCAACGTCCTGACTTTC. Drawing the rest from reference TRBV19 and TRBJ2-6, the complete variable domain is DGGITQSPKYLFRKEGQNVTLSCEQNLNHDAMYWYRQDPGQGLRLIYYSQIVNDFQKGDIAEGYSVSREKKESFPLTVTSAQKNPTAFYLCAIRPGNANVLTFGAGSRLTVL.